This TCR beta chain is from a study of T cells in localized non-small cell lung cancer (dated by TCRdb to about 2020). About the full investigation: Comparing tumors with uninvolved tumor-adjacent lungs, the study looked at the T cell repertoires of over 200 patients with early-stage NSCLC. NSCLC patients had a mean age of roughly 64 years, and fewer than 150 were male and around 110 female. All 240 or so NSCLC patients in the cohort were treatment-naive and had localized lung tumors that were resected. General findings and caveats noted by the study authors: Uninvolved tumor-adjacent lung showed the highest T cell clonality, higher than tumor, which suggests more focused antigenic responses in the adjacent lung. Multi-region tumor sequencing was not performed, so intratumor heterogeneity could not be excluded. Because the study design was exploratory, TCR variables were selected using unadjusted p-values without false-discovery rate correction. A median of around 62 of the top 100 tumor clones turned up in the paired uninvolved adjacent lung, and roughly 28 of those clones also ranked among the top 100 of that same adjacent lung. Higher T cell density in blood was associated with longer overall survival, whereas higher clonality in adjacent lung was associated with shorter survival.

At diagnosis, tumor, uninvolved tumor-adjacent lung and peripheral blood were collected and then preserved as a mix of FFPE and fresh-frozen material. Blood samples were analyzed as peripheral blood mononuclear cells for TCR repertoire profiling. TCR beta CDR3 regions were sequenced from DNA using the immunoSEQ Assay. The authors processed their data as follows. T cell density was computed as TCR beta template counts normalized to usable DNA estimated by amplifying housekeeping genes. Using the preseqR package, richness was estimated by extrapolating to 120,000 templates for tissue samples and 400,000 templates for PBMC samples. Clonality was calculated as one minus Pielou's evenness. To identify tissue-enriched TCRs, differential abundance testing was run on productive amino-acid clonotypes with a minimum total count of 5 and an alpha of 0.1. The Jaccard Index and the Morisita Overlap Index were used to quantify repertoire overlap between compartments. GLIPH grouped TCR beta CDR3s together with public tetramer-defined viral CDR3s, and a viral motif had to include at least three viral sequences and show V-gene enrichment. Imported from immuneACCESS, the table was reduced by TCRdb to in-frame sequences with V and J called. These copies leave out some clones; in studies compared against another copy, an unresolved V gene accounts for under half, and the cause of the remainder is not known. Clone size and the V and J calls come from that table; the DNA yielded D and trimming. This sample is represented by around 30,000 clones; under 95% of them were singletons. The ten largest clones capture over 25% of the sample.

This clone was recorded a few times. This receptor's antigen is unknown. Base qualities are not at hand, and no much larger clone is one base apart. The CDR1 and CDR2 encoded by the germline V gene (reference sequence) are GTSNPN and SVGIG. Trimming removed 2 bases from V and 5 bases from J, leaving 12 bases between the germline ends. Including cysteine and phenylalanine, the CDR3 has 13 amino acids. Only the CDR3 DNA stays, 39 bases, in frame from base 1. The TCR comes from an older female donor with stage I lung adenocarcinoma. The chain links TRBV30 with TRBJ2-5; TRBD2 might be the D gene, on 6 matching bases. The sequences come from peripheral blood, collected before any cancer treatment. The sequence in DNA is TGTGCCTGGAGTCCGGGGGTCCGGGAGACCCAGTACTTC. Translation gives CAWSPGVRETQYF.